This TCR beta chain was profiled in a study of cytomegalovirus exposure and HLA in healthy donors. Study summary: The 120 validation repertoires, a later analysis reported, used the same platform as the approximately 650 first-cohort repertoires.

Study-level findings and limits: Cytomegalovirus status was reportedly diagnosed by the classifier with high specificity and sensitivity. Researchers catalogued over 150 TCR beta chains as cytomegalovirus-associated.

This CDR3 comprises 14 residues. The germline V gene encodes CDR1 MGHDK and CDR2 SYGVNS. The germline V and J ends were trimmed by 2 bases and 7 bases, with 14 bases remaining between them. This clone appeared once. Its target is not known. Sequencing was performed with immunoSEQ multiplex PCR; in TCRdb, only in-frame clones are kept and a portion is missing. The sample has 160,000 or so clones, less than 90% seen once. The sequence came from a man aged 30-40 years in good health and CMV-seropositive. This rearrangement joins TRBV25-1 to TRBJ1-2; no clear D. The sequencing sample was made of PBMCs. This CDR3 reads CASSEVGRFFGYTF. The CDR3 coding sequence is TGTGCCAGCAGTGAAGTCGGTCGGTTCTTTGGCTACACCTTC.